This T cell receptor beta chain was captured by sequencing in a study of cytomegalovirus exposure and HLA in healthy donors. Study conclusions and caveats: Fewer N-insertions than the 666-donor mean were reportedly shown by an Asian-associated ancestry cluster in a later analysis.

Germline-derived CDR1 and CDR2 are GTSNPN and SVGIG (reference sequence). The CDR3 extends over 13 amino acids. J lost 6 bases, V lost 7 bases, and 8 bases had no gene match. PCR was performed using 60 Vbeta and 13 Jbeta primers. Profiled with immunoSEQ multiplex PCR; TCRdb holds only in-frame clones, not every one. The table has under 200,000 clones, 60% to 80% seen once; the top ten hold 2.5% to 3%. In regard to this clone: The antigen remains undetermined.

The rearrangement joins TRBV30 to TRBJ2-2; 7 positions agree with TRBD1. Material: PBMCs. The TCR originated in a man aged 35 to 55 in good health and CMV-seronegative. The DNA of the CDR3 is TGTGCCTACCCGACAGGGCGGGCCGGGGAGCTGTTTTTT. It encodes CAYPTGRAGELFF.